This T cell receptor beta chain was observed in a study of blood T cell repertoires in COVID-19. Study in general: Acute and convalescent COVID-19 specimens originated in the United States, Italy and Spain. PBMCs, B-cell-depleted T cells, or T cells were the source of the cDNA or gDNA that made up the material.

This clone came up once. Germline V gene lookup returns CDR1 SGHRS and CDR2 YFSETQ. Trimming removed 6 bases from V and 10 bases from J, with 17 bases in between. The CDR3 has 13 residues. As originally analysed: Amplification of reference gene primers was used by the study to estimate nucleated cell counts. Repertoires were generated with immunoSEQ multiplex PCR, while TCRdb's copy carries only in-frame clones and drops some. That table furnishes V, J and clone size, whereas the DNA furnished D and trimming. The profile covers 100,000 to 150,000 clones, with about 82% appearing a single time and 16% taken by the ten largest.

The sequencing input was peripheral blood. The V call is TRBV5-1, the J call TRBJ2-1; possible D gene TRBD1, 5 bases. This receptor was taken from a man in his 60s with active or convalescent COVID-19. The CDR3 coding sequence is TGCGCCAGCAAGGTCAGGGAAGCAGGGGAGCAGTTCTTC. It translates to CASKVREAGEQFF.